Listed here are 5 T cell receptor beta chains from one sample, sequenced in a study of T cell responses to AZD1222 COVID-19 vaccine. Profiled with immunoSEQ multiplex PCR; TCRdb holds only in-frame clones, not every one. The sample carries 150,000 to 200,000 clones, approximately 86% recorded once. Sequencing used peripheral blood, obtained on day 0 of AZD1222 vaccination. The receptor set was obtained from an adult in good health.

V usage is TRBV7-2 and J usage is TRBJ1-2; tentatively, D is TRBD1 (5 bases). In germline, CDR1 is SGHTA, CDR2 FQGNSA. The V end was cut by 5 bases, the J end by 0 bases, with 10 bases between. The CDR3 sequence is 14 residues long. The CDR3: CASSPQASNYGYTF. The CDR3 bases are TGTGCCAGCAGCCCACAGGCTTCTAACTATGGCTACACCTTC.

The chain couples TRBV6-5 to TRBJ2-7; the D gene is possibly TRBD1 (6 bases). CDR1 is MNHEY, CDR2 SVGAGI, per germline. This CDR3 is built from 12 residues. V was shortened by 7 bases and J by 3 bases, with 10 bases between the two germline ends. The CDR3 nucleotides are TGTGCCAGCAAAGGCAGGGGCTACGAGCAGTACTTC. This sequence encodes CASKGRGYEQYF.

The rearrangement joins TRBV2 to TRBJ2-3, with D tentatively TRBD2 (5 bases). Trimming shortened V by 2 bases and J by 1 base, and 10 bases separated the two germline ends. Germline CDR1 SNHLY, CDR2 FYNNEI. CDR3 size: 15 residues. CDR3 protein: CASSETGLGTDTQYF. The CDR3 DNA reads TGTGCCAGCAGTGAAACGGGATTGGGCACAGATACGCAGTATTTT.

The chain combines TRBV5-4 with TRBJ2-3, with D possibly being TRBD1 (6 bases). Per germline, CDR1 SGHNT and CDR2 YYREEE (reference sequence). Trimming pared 0 bases from V and 6 bases from J, leaving 8 bases between. The CDR3 loop spans 13 amino acids. The CDR3 is CASSLEGEDTQYF. The CDR3, as DNA: TGTGCCAGCAGCTTGGAGGGGGAGGATACGCAGTATTTT. Combining the CDR3 with reference TRBV5-4 and TRBJ2-3 gives the whole variable domain ETGVTQSPTHLIKTRGQQVTLRCSSQSGHNTVSWYQQALGQGPQFIFQYYREEENGRGNFPPRFSGLQFPNYSSELNVNALELDDSALYLCASSLEGEDTQYFGPGTRLTVL.

This rearrangement joins TRBV27 to TRBJ2-7; 13 nucleotides match TRBD2. The V and J ends lost 6 bases and 4 bases, in that order; junction bases with no gene match: 6. Germline CDR1 is MNHEY and CDR2 is SMNVEV (reference sequence). The CDR3 runs 15 residues. CDR3 bases: TGTGCCAGCAGGGCCGGGACTAGCGGGACGTACGAGCAGTACTTC. Its protein is CASRAGTSGTYEQYF.